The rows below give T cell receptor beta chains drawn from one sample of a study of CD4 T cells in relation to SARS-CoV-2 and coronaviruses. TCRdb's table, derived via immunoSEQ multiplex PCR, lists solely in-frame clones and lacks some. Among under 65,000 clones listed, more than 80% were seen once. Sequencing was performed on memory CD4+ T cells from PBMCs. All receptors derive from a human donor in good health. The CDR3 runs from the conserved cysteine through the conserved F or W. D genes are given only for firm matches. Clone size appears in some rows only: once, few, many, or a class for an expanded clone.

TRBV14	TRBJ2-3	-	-	TGTGCCAGCAGCCCCGCTGGACAGACAGATACGCAGTATTTT	CASSPAGQTDTQYF
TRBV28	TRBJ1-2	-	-	TGTGCCAGCAATCGGGACATCGGAGGCTACACCTTC	CASNRDIGGYTF
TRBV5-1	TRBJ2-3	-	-	TGCGCCAGCAGCTTGTCCCAGTCCGCAGATACGCAGTATTTT	CASSLSQSADTQYF
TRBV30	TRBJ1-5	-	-	TGTGCCTGGAGTTCGAGGGATAATCAGCCCCAGCATTTT	CAWSSRDNQPQHF
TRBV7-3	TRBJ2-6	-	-	TGTGCCAGCAGCCCCGAAATCTGGAGTACTGGGGCCAACGTCCTGACTTTC	CASSPEIWSTGANVLTF
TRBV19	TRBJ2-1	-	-	TGTGCCAGTAGTAAGACTGCCTCCTACAATGAGCAGTTCTTC	CASSKTASYNEQFF
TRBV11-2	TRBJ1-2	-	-	TGTGCCAGCAGCGGGGGCCCTAACTATGGCTACACCTTC	CASSGGPNYGYTF
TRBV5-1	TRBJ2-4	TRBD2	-	TGCGCCAGCAGCTTCAAAAGTTCTAGCGGGAGAACCTCAGGGATTCAGTACTTC	CASSFKSSSGRTSGIQYF
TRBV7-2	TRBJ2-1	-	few	TGTGCCAGCAGCTCCCTCAATGAGCAGTTCTTC	CASSSLNEQFF
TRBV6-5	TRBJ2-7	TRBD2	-	TGTGCCAGCAGGGCAGGACTAGCGGGAGAGGGGGAGCAGTACTTC	CASRAGLAGEGEQYF
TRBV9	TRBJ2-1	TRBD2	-	TGTGCCAGCAGCGTAGTTGCGGGAGTAGGGTACAATGAGCAGTTCTTC	CASSVVAGVGYNEQFF
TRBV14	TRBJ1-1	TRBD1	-	TGTGCCAGCAGTTACGGATGGGTGCGAGGGGGCGCAGCTACTGAAGCTTTCTTT	CASSYGWVRGGAATEAFF
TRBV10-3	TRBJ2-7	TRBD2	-	TGTGCCATACGACAGGTGGTAGCGGGGAACTACGAGCAGTACTTC	CAIRQVVAGNYEQYF
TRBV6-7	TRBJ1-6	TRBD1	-	TGTGCCAGCAGTTACTCGCTGACAGGGGGTAGCAATTCACCCCTCCACTTT	CASSYSLTGGSNSPLHF